Shown below are 2 T cell receptor beta chains from a single sample sequenced in a study of blood T cells in healthy people across ages. A second PCR of about 7 to 12 cycles used a sample-barcoded 5' primer and a J-beta primer mix. Each CDR3 protein is one row after TCRdb ran MiXCR on the 5' RACE reads. The sample shows 800,000 to 1,000,000 distinct CDR3 sequences, under 50% of them seen only once. Input material: blood. Every receptor here comes from a young man in good health.

This clonotype was seen only a few times. The chain recombines TRBV7-8 with TRBJ2-7, with 8 bases matching TRBD1. V dropped 5 bases and J dropped 0; count of bases not matched to a gene: 6. The CDR3 contains 15 residues. Germline V gives CDR1 SGHVS, CDR2 FQNEAQ. In DNA, the CDR3 is TGTGCCAGCAGCCGGACAGGGAAAAACTCCTACGAGCAGTACTTC. Protein product: CASSRTGKNSYEQYF.

The chain couples TRBV4-3 to TRBJ2-6; D might be TRBD1 (5 bases). CDR1 is LGHNA and CDR2 is YSLEER in the germline V gene. The CDR3 extends over 18 amino acids. With 4 bases removed from V and 0 bases from J, the gap between germline ends came to 16 bases. The CDR3 DNA is TGCGCCAGCAGCCCCCGACAGAGCCTCAACTCTGGGGCCAACGTCCTGACTTTC. Amino acid sequence: CASSPRQSLNSGANVLTF.